A selection of T cell receptor beta chains follows, all from one sample in a study of radiation and T cells in renal cell carcinoma. Sequencing was performed with immunoSEQ multiplex PCR; in TCRdb, only in-frame clones are kept and a portion is missing. The sample contains about 83,000 clones, over 65% of which appear only once. The source was blood, collected from a patient whose treatment included radiotherapy and nephrectomy. These receptor sequences come from an older woman with renal cell carcinoma. Both conserved end residues are part of each CDR3. D genes are given only for firm matches. Only some rows state a clone size, as once, few, many or a class for expanded clones.

TRBJ1-2,NA,TRBV10-1,NA,CASSGGGWGNYGYTF,TGCGCCAGCAGTGGGGGGGGTTGGGGTAACTATGGCTACACCTTC
TRBJ1-2,NA,TRBV28,TRBD1,CASSPGTGIRANYGYTF,TGTGCCAGCAGTCCGGGGACAGGGATACGCGCTAACTATGGCTACACCTTC
TRBJ1-1,once,TRBV6-5,NA,CASSYSGGRVAAFF,TGTGCCAGCAGTTACAGTGGCGGCAGGGTTGCAGCTTTCTTT
TRBJ1-1,NA,TRBV6-5,NA,CASSTRAVHAFF,TGTGCCAGCAGTACTAGGGCCGTCCACGCTTTCTTT
TRBJ2-1,NA,TRBV7-9,NA,CASSWQAGYNEQFF,TGTGCCAGCAGCTGGCAGGCAGGCTACAATGAGCAGTTCTTC
TRBJ1-1,few,TRBV19,NA,CASEPTGGITEAFF,TGTGCCAGCGAGCCGACCGGTGGGATCACTGAAGCTTTCTTT
TRBJ2-7,NA,TRBV6-5,TRBD1,CASRLGQVSYEQYF,TGTGCCAGCAGGTTGGGACAGGTGTCCTACGAGCAGTACTTC
TRBJ1-4,NA,TRBV5-1,NA,CASSLPSLSTNEKLFF,TGCGCCAGCAGCTTGCCTTCCCTCTCAACTAATGAAAAACTGTTTTTT
TRBJ2-7,NA,TRBV29-1,TRBD2,CSHGTGGREQYF,TGCAGCCATGGGACGGGGGGACGAGAGCAGTACTTC
TRBJ1-4,NA,TRBV6-1,TRBD1,CASSRQGEDEKLFF,TGTGCCAGCAGTCGACAGGGAGAAGATGAAAAACTGTTTTTT
TRBJ1-1,few,TRBV7-2,NA,CASSLVGKGAFF,TGTGCCAGCAGCTTAGTAGGGAAGGGAGCTTTCTTT
TRBJ2-1,NA,TRBV27,NA,CASSLPTGLSSYNEQFF,TGTGCCAGCAGTTTACCCACAGGGCTTAGCTCCTACAATGAGCAGTTCTTC
TRBJ2-4,NA,TRBV7-2,TRBD1,CASSLGQGATNIQYF,TGTGCCAGCAGCTTAGGACAGGGGGCCACAAACATTCAGTACTTC
TRBJ1-2,once,TRBV7-9,TRBD1,CASSLAGTDGYTF,TGTGCCAGCAGCTTAGCCGGGACAGATGGCTACACCTTC
TRBJ2-7,NA,TRBV29-1,TRBD2,CSVISGLAGHYEQYF,TGCAGCGTTATTTCGGGACTAGCGGGACACTACGAGCAGTACTTC
TRBJ1-5,NA,TRBV27,TRBD1,CASSFQGQNQPQHF,TGTGCCAGCAGTTTCCAGGGACAGAATCAGCCCCAGCATTTT
TRBJ2-3,NA,TRBV19,NA,CASSINQGKDTQYF,TGTGCCAGTAGTATTAACCAGGGTAAAGATACGCAGTATTTT
TRBJ1-3,NA,TRBV5-1,TRBD1,CASSSTGGSGNTIYF,TGCGCCAGCAGCTCCACAGGGGGCTCTGGAAACACCATATATTTT
TRBJ1-6,NA,TRBV29-1,TRBD1,CSVGTARDSPLHF,TGCAGCGTCGGGACAGCGAGGGATTCACCCCTCCACTTT
TRBJ1-6,NA,TRBV28,NA,CASSLAVYDSYNSPLHF,TGTGCCAGCAGTCTAGCCGTCTATGACTCCTATAATTCACCCCTCCACTTT
TRBJ2-2,NA,TRBV11-3,NA,CASSLGESTGELFF,TGTGCCAGCAGCCTTGGGGAGTCCACCGGGGAGCTGTTTTTT
TRBJ2-7,once,TRBV11-1,NA,CASSLDPGQTYEQYF,TGTGCCAGCAGCTTAGACCCGGGACAAACCTACGAGCAGTACTTC
TRBJ1-5,NA,TRBV6-1,NA,CASSESSRIHSNQPQHF,TGTGCCAGCAGTGAAAGCAGTCGGATTCATAGCAATCAGCCCCAGCATTTT
TRBJ1-1,NA,TRBV5-1,NA,CASSLRRNTEAFF,TGCGCCAGCAGCTTGAGGAGGAACACTGAAGCTTTCTTT
TRBJ1-5,few,TRBV2,TRBD1,CASSVRQGNQPQHF,TGTGCCAGCAGTGTGAGACAGGGAAATCAGCCCCAGCATTTT
TRBJ2-3,NA,TRBV4-2,TRBD2,CASSQEFSGGTDTQYF,TGTGCCAGCAGCCAAGAATTTAGCGGGGGCACAGATACGCAGTATTTT
TRBJ1-2,NA,TRBV7-3,NA,CASSSNSLDYGYTF,TGTGCCAGCAGCTCAAACAGCCTAGACTATGGCTACACCTTC
TRBJ2-7,NA,TRBV2,TRBD2,CASSEAWPSGSIEQYF,TGTGCCAGCAGTGAAGCATGGCCTAGCGGGAGTATCGAGCAGTACTTC
TRBJ1-6,NA,TRBV5-1,NA,CASSRGGPLQSPLHF,TGCGCCAGCAGCCGGGGGGGGCCTCTCCAGTCACCCCTCCACTTT
TRBJ1-2,NA,TRBV28,NA,CASSLFAKAGAYGYTF,TGTGCCAGCAGTTTATTCGCAAAGGCAGGCGCCTATGGCTACACCTTC
TRBJ2-7,NA,TRBV4-1,NA,CASSSQSSYEQYF,TGCGCCAGCAGCTCCCAAAGCTCCTACGAGCAGTACTTC
TRBJ1-4,NA,TRBV28,NA,CASSLYEKLFF,TGTGCCAGCAGTTTATATGAAAAACTGTTTTTT
TRBJ2-2,NA,TRBV10-3,TRBD2,CAIRRSPGGLGGELFF,TGTGCCATCAGGAGATCCCCGGGGGGACTAGGGGGGGAGCTGTTTTTT
TRBJ1-2,NA,TRBV5-1,TRBD1,CASSADRISGYTF,TGCGCCAGCAGCGCGGACAGGATTAGTGGCTACACCTTC
TRBJ1-6,NA,TRBV11-2,NA,CASTLGQTNSPLHF,TGTGCCAGCACCCTGGGGCAGACTAATTCACCCCTCCACTTT
TRBJ2-2,NA,TRBV19,NA,CASSIDPARGNTGELFF,TGTGCCAGTAGTATAGATCCAGCTCGCGGAAACACCGGGGAGCTGTTTTTT
TRBJ1-5,NA,TRBV10-3,NA,CAISESGPINQPQHF,TGTGCCATCAGTGAGTCTGGTCCGATCAATCAGCCCCAGCATTTT
TRBJ1-1,NA,TRBV29-1,NA,CSVERVWEAFF,TGCAGCGTTGAACGAGTTTGGGAAGCTTTCTTT
TRBJ2-5,NA,TRBV5-1,NA,CASSLGGTGPNQETQYF,TGCGCCAGCAGCTTGGGGGGGACGGGTCCCAACCAAGAGACCCAGTACTTC
TRBJ2-7,NA,TRBV27,TRBD1,CANSLIGTGDYEQYF,TGTGCCAACAGTTTAATAGGGACAGGGGACTACGAGCAGTACTTC
TRBJ2-7,once,TRBV2,TRBD1,CASSRDRSSYEQYF,TGTGCCAGCAGCCGGGACAGGTCCTCTTACGAGCAGTACTTC
TRBJ1-2,NA,TRBV7-9,NA,CASSLVQLNYGYTF,TGTGCCAGCAGCTTAGTGCAGCTAAACTATGGCTACACCTTC
TRBJ1-2,NA,TRBV6-5,NA,CASSLTELRVGGYTF,TGTGCCAGCAGTCTGACAGAACTTCGGGTTGGTGGCTACACCTTC
TRBJ2-7,NA,TRBV6-6,NA,CASTTGTTRTYEQYF,TGTGCCAGCACTACAGGGACTACTCGAACCTACGAGCAGTACTTC
TRBJ2-5,NA,TRBV5-4,NA,CASSIDPGRGTQYF,TGTGCCAGCAGCATTGACCCGGGGCGTGGGACCCAGTACTTC
TRBJ1-2,NA,TRBV11-2,NA,CASSFRSRLGYTF,TGTGCCAGCAGCTTTCGTTCCCGTTTGGGCTACACCTTC